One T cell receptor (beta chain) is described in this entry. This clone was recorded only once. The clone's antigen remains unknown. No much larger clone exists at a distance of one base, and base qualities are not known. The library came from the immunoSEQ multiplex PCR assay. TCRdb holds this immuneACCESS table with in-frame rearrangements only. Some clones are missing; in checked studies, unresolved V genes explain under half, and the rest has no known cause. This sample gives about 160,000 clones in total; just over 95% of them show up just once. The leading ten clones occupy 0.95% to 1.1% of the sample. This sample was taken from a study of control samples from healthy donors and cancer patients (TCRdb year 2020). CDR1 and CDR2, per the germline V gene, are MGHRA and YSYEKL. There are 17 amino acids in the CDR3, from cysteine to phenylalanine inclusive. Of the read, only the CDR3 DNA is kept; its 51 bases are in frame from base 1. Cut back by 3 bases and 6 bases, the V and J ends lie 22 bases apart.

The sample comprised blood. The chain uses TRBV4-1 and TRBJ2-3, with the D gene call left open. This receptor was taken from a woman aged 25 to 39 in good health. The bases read TGCGCCAGCAGCCACCCCCAATGGGAAGTGGCATTCGATACGCAGTATTTT. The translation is CASSHPQWEVAFDTQYF.